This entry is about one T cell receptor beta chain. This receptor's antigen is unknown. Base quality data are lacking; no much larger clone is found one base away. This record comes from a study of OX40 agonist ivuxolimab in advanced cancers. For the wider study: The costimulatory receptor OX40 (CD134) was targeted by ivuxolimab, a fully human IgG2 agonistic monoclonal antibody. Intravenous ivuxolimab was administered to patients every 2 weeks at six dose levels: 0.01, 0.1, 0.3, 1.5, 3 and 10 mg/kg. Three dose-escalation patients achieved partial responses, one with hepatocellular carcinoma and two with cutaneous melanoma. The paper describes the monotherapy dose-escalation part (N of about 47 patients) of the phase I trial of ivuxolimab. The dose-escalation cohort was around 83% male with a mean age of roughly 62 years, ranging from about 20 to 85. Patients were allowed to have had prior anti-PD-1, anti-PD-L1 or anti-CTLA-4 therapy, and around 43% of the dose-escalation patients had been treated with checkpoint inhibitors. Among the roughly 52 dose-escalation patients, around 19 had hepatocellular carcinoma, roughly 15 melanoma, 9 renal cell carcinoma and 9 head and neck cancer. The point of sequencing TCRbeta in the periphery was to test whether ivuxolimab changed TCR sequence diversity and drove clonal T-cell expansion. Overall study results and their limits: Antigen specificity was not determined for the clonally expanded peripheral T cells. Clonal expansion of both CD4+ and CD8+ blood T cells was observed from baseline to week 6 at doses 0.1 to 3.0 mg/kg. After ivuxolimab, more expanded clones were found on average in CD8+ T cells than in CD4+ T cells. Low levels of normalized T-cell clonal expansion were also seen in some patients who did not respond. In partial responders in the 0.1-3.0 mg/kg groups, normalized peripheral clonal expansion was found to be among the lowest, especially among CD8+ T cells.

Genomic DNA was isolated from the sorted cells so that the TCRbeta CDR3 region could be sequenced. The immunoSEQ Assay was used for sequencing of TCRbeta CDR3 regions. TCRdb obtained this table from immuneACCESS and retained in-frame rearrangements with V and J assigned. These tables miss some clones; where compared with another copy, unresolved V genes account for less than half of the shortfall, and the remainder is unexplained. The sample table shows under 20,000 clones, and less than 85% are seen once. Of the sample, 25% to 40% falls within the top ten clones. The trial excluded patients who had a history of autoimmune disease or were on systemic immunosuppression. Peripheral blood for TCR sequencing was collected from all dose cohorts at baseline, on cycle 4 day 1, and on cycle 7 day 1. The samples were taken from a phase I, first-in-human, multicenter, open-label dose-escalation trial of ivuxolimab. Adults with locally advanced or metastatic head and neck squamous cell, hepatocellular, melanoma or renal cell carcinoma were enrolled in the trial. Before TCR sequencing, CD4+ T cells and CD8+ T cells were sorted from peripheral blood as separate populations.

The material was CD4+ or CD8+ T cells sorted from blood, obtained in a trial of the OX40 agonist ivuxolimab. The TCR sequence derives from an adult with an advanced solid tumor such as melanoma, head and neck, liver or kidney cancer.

For the CDR3, the sequence is CASSFTAYSNQPQHF. The nucleotide sequence reads as follows: TGTGCCAGCAGCTTCACAGCCTATAGCAATCAGCCCCAGCATTTT. The chain couples TRBV7-2 to TRBJ1-5, with an unclear D gene assignment. Sequences SGHTA (CDR1) and FQGNSA (CDR2) are obtained from the germline V gene. V and J are truncated by 3 bases and 0 bases respectively, leaving an intervening sequence of 9 bases. There are 15 amino acids in the CDR3, from cysteine to phenylalanine inclusive. The retained sequence is limited to the CDR3, 45 bases, with the frame set at the first base.